Listed below are T cell receptor beta chains from one sample, sequenced in a study of CD8 T cells in Susac syndrome. TCRdb ran MiXCR on the immunoSEQ multiplex PCR reads and lists one entry per CDR3 protein. The profile covers approximately 150,000 distinct CDR3 sequences, with around 94% appearing a single time and around 0.093% taken by the ten largest. What was sequenced was CD4+ T cells from PBMCs. The receptors here all came from a human donor with multiple sclerosis. Each CDR3 is given with its conserved first and last residue. The order of the fields is D gene, J gene, clone size, V gene, CDR3 protein, CDR3 DNA. The D gene is left open where the match is weak. Expanded clones get a size class; other rows say once, few or many, or leave the size out.

d_call: NA; j_call: TRBJ1-1; clone_size: NA; v_call: TRBV10-2; cdr3_aa: CASSEIWVRNTEAFF; cdr3_nt: TGCGCCAGCAGTGAGATATGGGTTAGGAACACTGAAGCTTTCTTT
d_call: NA; j_call: TRBJ1-2; clone_size: NA; v_call: TRBV20-1; cdr3_aa: CSARIAGYGYTF; cdr3_nt: TGCAGTGCTAGAATCGCAGGCTATGGCTACACCTTC
d_call: NA; j_call: TRBJ2-1; clone_size: NA; v_call: TRBV20-1; cdr3_aa: CSAEGRNEQFF; cdr3_nt: TGCAGTGCCGAAGGGCGGAATGAGCAGTTCTTC
d_call: NA; j_call: TRBJ2-3; clone_size: few; v_call: TRBV18; cdr3_aa: CASSPGHTDTQYF; cdr3_nt: TGTGCCAGCTCACCTGGCCACACAGATACGCAGTATTTT
d_call: TRBD2; j_call: TRBJ2-1; clone_size: NA; v_call: TRBV7-2; cdr3_aa: CASSTSGTYNEQFF; cdr3_nt: TGTGCCAGCAGCACTAGCGGGACATACAATGAGCAGTTCTTC
d_call: NA; j_call: TRBJ1-2; clone_size: NA; v_call: TRBV28; cdr3_aa: CASSTPNYGYTF; cdr3_nt: TGTGCCAGCAGCACCCCTAACTATGGCTACACCTTC
d_call: TRBD2; j_call: TRBJ2-7; clone_size: NA; v_call: TRBV5-4; cdr3_aa: CASSSRLARTYEQYF; cdr3_nt: TGTGCCAGCAGCTCACGACTAGCGAGAACCTACGAGCAGTACTTC
d_call: NA; j_call: TRBJ1-1; clone_size: NA; v_call: TRBV20-1; cdr3_aa: CSARETGINTEAFF; cdr3_nt: TGCAGTGCTAGAGAAACAGGGATAAACACTGAAGCTTTCTTT
d_call: NA; j_call: TRBJ2-3; clone_size: NA; v_call: TRBV4-1; cdr3_aa: CASSQQGSDTQYF; cdr3_nt: TGCGCCAGCAGCCAGCAGGGGTCAGATACGCAGTATTTT
d_call: NA; j_call: TRBJ1-1; clone_size: NA; v_call: TRBV19; cdr3_aa: CASSVRRPTEAFF; cdr3_nt: TGTGCCAGTAGTGTGAGGAGGCCGACTGAAGCTTTCTTT
d_call: NA; j_call: TRBJ2-4; clone_size: NA; v_call: TRBV19; cdr3_aa: CASSTIERAQNIQYF; cdr3_nt: TGTGCCAGTAGTACCATCGAGCGGGCCCAGAACATTCAGTACTTC
d_call: NA; j_call: TRBJ2-4; clone_size: NA; v_call: TRBV4-2; cdr3_aa: CASSPGQTQNIQYF; cdr3_nt: TGTGCCAGCAGCCCAGGACAGACTCAAAACATTCAGTACTTC
d_call: TRBD1; j_call: TRBJ2-1; clone_size: NA; v_call: TRBV6-2/TRBV6-3; cdr3_aa: CASSYSGAGQGSYEQFF; cdr3_nt: TGTGCCAGCAGTTACTCCGGGGCGGGACAGGGAAGCTATGAGCAGTTCTTC
d_call: TRBD2; j_call: TRBJ2-7; clone_size: NA; v_call: TRBV6-2/TRBV6-3; cdr3_aa: CASSNSGAYEQYF; cdr3_nt: TGTGCCAGCTCGAATAGCGGGGCCTACGAGCAGTACTTC
d_call: NA; j_call: TRBJ1-5; clone_size: NA; v_call: TRBV29-1; cdr3_aa: CSVKQGEQPQHF; cdr3_nt: TGCAGCGTTAAACAGGGTGAACAGCCCCAGCATTTT
d_call: NA; j_call: TRBJ2-5; clone_size: NA; v_call: TRBV6-1; cdr3_aa: CVSSTPDVHPYF; cdr3_nt: TGTGTTTCCAGCACTCCCGACGTGCACCCGTACTTC
d_call: NA; j_call: TRBJ1-1; clone_size: NA; v_call: TRBV29-1; cdr3_aa: CSVGTFMNTEAFF; cdr3_nt: TGCAGCGTTGGGACATTTATGAACACTGAAGCTTTCTTT
d_call: NA; j_call: TRBJ1-1; clone_size: NA; v_call: TRBV20-1; cdr3_aa: CSARGQDTEAFF; cdr3_nt: TGCAGTGCTCGGGGGCAGGACACTGAAGCTTTCTTT
d_call: NA; j_call: TRBJ1-1; clone_size: NA; v_call: TRBV29-1; cdr3_aa: CSVEASGWVNTEAFF; cdr3_nt: TGCAGCGTTGAGGCTTCGGGCTGGGTGAACACTGAAGCTTTCTTT
d_call: NA; j_call: TRBJ2-3; clone_size: once; v_call: TRBV10-3; cdr3_aa: CAISPVREDTQYF; cdr3_nt: TGTGCCATCAGCCCGGTGCGGGAAGATACGCAGTATTTT
d_call: NA; j_call: TRBJ2-7; clone_size: NA; v_call: TRBV6-2/TRBV6-3; cdr3_aa: CASASHNEQYF; cdr3_nt: TGTGCCAGCGCCTCACATAACGAGCAGTACTTC
d_call: NA; j_call: TRBJ2-7; clone_size: NA; v_call: TRBV25-1; cdr3_aa: CASSPDGPRYEQYF; cdr3_nt: TGTGCCAGCAGTCCCGACGGGCCCCGCTACGAGCAGTACTTC
d_call: TRBD2; j_call: TRBJ2-1; clone_size: NA; v_call: TRBV2; cdr3_aa: CASGREGQGNEQFF; cdr3_nt: TGTGCCTCAGGCCGGGAGGGCCAGGGCAATGAGCAGTTCTTC
d_call: TRBD1; j_call: TRBJ1-1; clone_size: NA; v_call: TRBV20-1; cdr3_aa: CSATSGGRQLMREAFF; cdr3_nt: TGCAGTGCTACTTCAGGGGGTCGTCAGCTTATGAGGGAAGCTTTCTTT
d_call: NA; j_call: TRBJ2-2; clone_size: NA; v_call: TRBV4-3; cdr3_aa: CASSQVWVGAGELFF; cdr3_nt: TGCGCCAGCAGCCAAGTATGGGTGGGGGCCGGGGAGCTGTTTTTT
d_call: NA; j_call: TRBJ1-4; clone_size: NA; v_call: TRBV19; cdr3_aa: CASSAASSEKLFF; cdr3_nt: TGTGCCAGTAGTGCTGCCTCTTCGGAAAAACTGTTTTTT
d_call: NA; j_call: TRBJ2-5; clone_size: once; v_call: TRBV15; cdr3_aa: CATSRGGSKRETQYF; cdr3_nt: TGTGCCACCAGCAGAGGGGGGAGTAAGCGAGAGACCCAGTACTTC
d_call: TRBD2; j_call: TRBJ2-5; clone_size: NA; v_call: TRBV20-1; cdr3_aa: CSAAVGTSMETQYF; cdr3_nt: TGCAGTGCAGCGGTCGGGACTAGCATGGAGACCCAGTACTTC
d_call: NA; j_call: TRBJ2-3; clone_size: NA; v_call: TRBV7-2; cdr3_aa: CASSRGPLTDTQYF; cdr3_nt: TGTGCCAGCAGCCGTGGGCCCCTCACAGATACGCAGTATTTT
d_call: NA; j_call: TRBJ2-7; clone_size: NA; v_call: TRBV12-3/TRBV12-4; cdr3_aa: CASSLRSGSSYEQYF; cdr3_nt: TGTGCCAGCAGTTTAAGAAGCGGAAGCTCCTACGAGCAGTACTTC
d_call: TRBD2; j_call: TRBJ2-7; clone_size: NA; v_call: TRBV14; cdr3_aa: CASSQAGTSGAYEQYF; cdr3_nt: TGTGCCAGCAGCCAAGCCGGGACTAGCGGCGCCTACGAGCAGTACTTC
d_call: TRBD1; j_call: TRBJ1-3; clone_size: NA; v_call: TRBV20-1; cdr3_aa: CSATGTGLGNTIYF; cdr3_nt: TGCAGTGCTACCGGGACAGGGCTCGGAAACACCATATATTTT
d_call: NA; j_call: TRBJ1-1; clone_size: NA; v_call: TRBV5-1; cdr3_aa: CASSLEAQWGAEAFF; cdr3_nt: TGCGCCAGCAGCTTGGAGGCACAATGGGGCGCTGAAGCTTTCTTT
d_call: NA; j_call: TRBJ2-3; clone_size: NA; v_call: TRBV18; cdr3_aa: CASSPWQHTQYF; cdr3_nt: TGTGCCAGCTCACCTTGGCAGCATACGCAGTATTTT
d_call: NA; j_call: TRBJ2-3; clone_size: NA; v_call: TRBV24-1; cdr3_aa: CATSAGGLSTDTQYF; cdr3_nt: TGTGCCACCAGTGCTGGGGGACTTAGCACAGATACGCAGTATTTT
d_call: NA; j_call: TRBJ2-6; clone_size: NA; v_call: TRBV5-4; cdr3_aa: CASSRAAGANVLTF; cdr3_nt: TGTGCCAGCAGCAGGGCAGCCGGGGCCAACGTCCTGACTTTC
d_call: NA; j_call: TRBJ1-5; clone_size: NA; v_call: TRBV3-1; cdr3_aa: CASGLRHVSNQPQHF; cdr3_nt: TGTGCCAGCGGCCTACGACATGTTAGCAATCAGCCCCAGCATTTT